These 26 T cell receptor beta chains were sequenced from one sample in a study of blood T cell repertoires in COVID-19. The protocol was immunoSEQ multiplex PCR, while the TCRdb copy is restricted to in-frame clones and leaves out a portion. Among under 250,000 clones listed, over 75% were seen once. Sequenced sample: peripheral blood. These receptors were collected from a man between 50 and 59 years old with COVID-19, enrolled during active disease.

The chain employs TRBV4-1 and TRBJ1-5; D might be TRBD1 (5 bases). V was pared by 4 bases and J by 0 bases, with 13 bases between. This CDR3 has 16 amino acids. The germline V gene has CDR1 MGHRA and CDR2 YSYEKL. This CDR3 reads CASSLEGRNSNQPQHF. CDR3 DNA sequence: TGCGCCAGCAGCCTTGAGGGGAGGAATAGCAATCAGCCCCAGCATTTT.

About this clone: A much larger clonotype is one base distant, so this may be a read error. This chain uses TRBV3-1 (or the pseudogene TRBV3-2) with TRBJ2-1; 7 bases map to TRBD2. The V gene end was trimmed by 5 bases and the J gene end by 1 base; junction bases not matched to a gene: 2. The CDR3 has 14 residues. The germline V gene has CDR1 LGHDT and CDR2 YNNKEL (reference sequence). CDR3 nucleotide sequence: TGTGCCAGCAGCTTCGGGGGGTCCTACAATGAGCAGTTCTTC. Translation gives CASSFGGSYNEQFF.

This chain uses TRBV7-9 with TRBJ2-7; 9 bases are a match to TRBD2. Germline-derived CDR1 and CDR2 are SEHNR and FQNEAQ (reference sequence). V shed 5 bases and J 1 base; nucleotides not matched to a gene: 3. This CDR3 has 14 residues. This chain's CDR3 is CASSLSGGSYEQYF. The CDR3, as DNA: TGTGCCAGCAGCCTTAGCGGGGGATCCTACGAGCAGTACTTC.

The rearrangement joins TRBV7-2 to TRBJ2-7; TRBD2 aligns across 13 bases. Losses at the gene ends were 1 base for V and 4 bases for J; bases not matched to a gene: 4. The CDR3 runs to 16 residues. The germline CDR1 and CDR2 sequences are SGHTA and FQGNSA. CDR3: CASSLGRTSGSYEQYF. CDR3 DNA: TGTGCCAGCAGCTTAGGCCGGACTAGCGGGAGTTACGAGCAGTACTTC.

The V and J genes are TRBV7-6 and TRBJ2-3; 13 bases match TRBD2. The germline V gene encodes CDR1 SGHVS and CDR2 FNYEAQ. The CDR3 consists of 16 residues. V lost 5 bases and J lost 4; bases outside the gene matches: 6. CDR3 sequence reads: CASSMTSGGWADTQYF. The CDR3 nucleotides are TGTGCCAGCAGCATGACTAGCGGGGGGTGGGCAGATACGCAGTATTTT. Supplemented by reference TRBV7-6 and TRBJ2-3, the full variable domain reads GAGVSQSPRYKVTKRGQDVALRCDPISGHVSLYWYRQALGQGPEFLTYFNYEAQQDKSGLPNDRFSAERPEGSISTLTIQRTEQRDSAMYRCASSMTSGGWADTQYFGPGTRLTVL.

CDR3: CASTFLAGGYEQYF. CDR3 DNA sequence: TGTGCCAGCACATTCCTAGCGGGGGGTTACGAGCAGTACTTC. This chain connects TRBV6-5 to TRBJ2-7; TRBD2 agrees at 11 bases. Germline V gives CDR1 MNHEY, CDR2 SVGAGI. With 7 bases clipped from V and 4 bases from J, the junction kept 6 bases outside the gene matches. The CDR3 sequence is 14 residues long.

The chain is built from TRBV21-1 and TRBJ1-6. TRBV21-1 is termed a pseudogene. This CDR3 has 11 amino acids. CDR3 sequence reads: CASKPFSPLHF. The CDR3 DNA reads TGTGCCAGCAAGCCCTTTTCACCCCTCCACTTT.

The rearrangement uses TRBV5-4 and TRBJ2-5; 14 bases match TRBD2. The CDR3 is 16 residues long. The ends lost 4 bases at V and 5 bases at J; junction bases unmatched: 7. Per germline, CDR1 SGHNT and CDR2 YYREEE (reference sequence). The CDR3 sequence: CASSPLTSGGAETQYF. Written as DNA, the CDR3 is TGTGCCAGCAGCCCGCTGACTAGCGGGGGGGCTGAGACCCAGTACTTC.

V usage is TRBV2 and J usage is TRBJ1-1; no firm D call. The V gene's germline CDR1 is SNHLY and CDR2 FYNNEI. The CDR3 contains 13 residues. V lost 1 base to trimming and J lost 4 bases, with 7 bases between them. CDR3 protein: CASSEGEATEAFF. CDR3 bases: TGTGCCAGCAGTGAAGGAGAGGCCACTGAAGCTTTCTTT.

The V and J genes are TRBV6-1 and TRBJ1-2; D is possibly TRBD1 (6 bases). This CDR3 comprises 15 residues. The V gene lost 1 base and the J gene lost 0 bases, with 9 bases spanning the gap. Germline V gene data show CDR1 as MNHNS and CDR2 as SASEGT. CDR3 sequence (DNA): TGTGCCAGCAGTGAAGTGGGGACACCTAACTATGGCTACACCTTC. Translating gives CASSEVGTPNYGYTF.

This clone has a count of ten or more. One end of the junction varies from germline; a read error may be responsible. This chain joins TRBV7-7 and TRBJ2-2; 7 bases agree with TRBD1. The CDR3 has 15 residues. Germline values: CDR1 SSHAT, CDR2 FNYEAQ (reference sequence). The CDR3 nucleotides are TGTGCTAGCAGCCACAGGGGTAGAAATACCGGGGAGCTGTTTTTT. Its translation is CASSHRGRNTGELFF.

The rearrangement uses TRBV7-9 and TRBJ1-1; D remains ambiguous. Germline lookup yields CDR1 SEHNR and CDR2 FQNEAQ (reference sequence). The length of the CDR3 is 17 residues. Between the trimmed V and J ends, which lost 1 base and 0 bases, there was a span of 15 bases. The CDR3 nucleotides read TGTGCCAGCAGCTTAGGTACGTTTCTGAGGATGAACACTGAAGCTTTCTTT. Translating it yields CASSLGTFLRMNTEAFF. Full variable domain (remainder filled in from reference TRBV7-9 and TRBJ1-1): DTGVSQNPRHKITKRGQNVTFRCDPISEHNRLYWYRQTLGQGPEFLTYFQNEAQLEKSRLLSDRFSAERPKGSFSTLEIQRTEQGDSAMYLCASSLGTFLRMNTEAFFGQGTRLTVV.

The chain has TRBV18 and TRBJ2-7, with D perhaps TRBD1 (6 bases). In germline, CDR1 is KGHSH, CDR2 LQKENI. Deletions cut 1 base from V and 2 bases from J, with 9 bases between. This CDR3 is 14 amino acids long. CDR3 in DNA: TGTGCCAGCTCACCACGGACAGTGGCCTACGAGCAGTACTTC. Its translation: CASSPRTVAYEQYF.

The chain uses TRBV7-2 and TRBJ2-3; 8 positions agree with TRBD2. CDR3 length: 15 residues. After removal of 3 bases from V and 1 base from J, the junction contained 3 bases not matched to a gene. Germline V lookup: CDR1 SGHTA, CDR2 FQGNSA. CDR3 loop: CASSFSGGGTDTQYF. The CDR3 DNA follows: TGTGCCAGCAGCTTTTCCGGGGGGGGCACAGATACGCAGTATTTT.

This clone has a single count. The chain's CDR3 is CASSSTGTRMSETQYF. CDR3 DNA: TGTGCCAGCAGTTCAACCGGGACTAGGATGTCCGAGACCCAGTACTTC. This sequence joins TRBV28 and TRBJ2-5, with 8 bases lining up with TRBD2. This CDR3 is 16 amino acids long. Germline CDR1 and CDR2: MDHEN and SYDVKM. V shed 4 bases and J 5 bases; nucleotides not matched to a gene: 12.

The chain links TRBV6-1 to TRBJ1-4; possibly TRBD1 for D (5 bases). V was clipped by 2 bases and J by 6 bases, with 19 bases between them. CDR1 MNHNS and CDR2 SASEGT come from the germline V gene. CDR3 length: 17 amino acids. The CDR3 DNA sequence: TGTGCCAGCAGTGAAACGAAGGGGCTGGTTAGGCATGAAAAACTGTTTTTT. It codes for CASSETKGLVRHEKLFF.

The CDR3 protein is CASSPTSGGDEQFF. The CDR3, as DNA: TGCGCCAGCAGCCCGACTAGCGGGGGCGATGAGCAGTTCTTC. This sequence joins TRBV5-1 and TRBJ2-1, with 12 nucleotides matching TRBD2. V lost 4 bases and J lost 8; bases outside the gene matches: 4. This CDR3 is built from 14 residues. Germline loops: CDR1 SGHRS, CDR2 YFSETQ.

Only one count was recorded for this clone. V usage is TRBV24-1 and J usage is TRBJ1-2; 7 nucleotides line up with TRBD1. This CDR3 spans 13 amino acids. Unmatched junction bases numbered 1, after V lost 7 bases and J lost 0 bases. Per germline, CDR1 KGHDR and CDR2 SFDVKD. The CDR3 coding sequence is TGTGCCACCAGCAGGGGGACTAACTATGGCTACACCTTC. Its translation: CATSRGTNYGYTF.

The chain links TRBV9 to TRBJ1-1; no clear D. The V gene's germline CDR1 is SGDLS and CDR2 YYNGEE. Deletions cut 4 bases from V and 5 bases from J, with 12 bases between. The CDR3 covers 13 residues. CDR3 sequence (DNA): TGTGCCAGCAGCACCGCGGGAGGGACTGAAGCTTTCTTT. Encoded protein: CASSTAGGTEAFF.

The CDR3 protein is CASSPDRYGYTF. The CDR3, as DNA: TGTGCCAGCAGTCCAGACAGATATGGCTACACCTTC. This chain joins TRBV6-6 and TRBJ1-2, with D perhaps matching TRBD1 (5 bases). V was trimmed by 5 bases and J by 5 bases, leaving 9 bases between them. The CDR3 is 12 residues long. Germline V gene sequence: CDR1 MNHNY, CDR2 SVGAGI (reference sequence).

J is TRBJ2-1 and V is TRBV3-1 (or the pseudogene TRBV3-2); TRBD2 aligns across 10 bases. Per the germline V gene, CDR1 is LGHDT and CDR2 is YNNKEL (reference sequence). The CDR3 covers 18 residues. V trimming: 1 base; J trimming: 2 bases; junction bases outside the gene matches: 8. The CDR3 loop is CASSQVQGLANTYNEQFF. The CDR3 nucleotides are TGTGCCAGCAGCCAAGTTCAGGGACTAGCGAATACCTACAATGAGCAGTTCTTC.

The rearrangement links TRBV9 to TRBJ2-7; D is perhaps TRBD2 (6 bases). Between the trimmed V and J ends, which lost 0 bases and 2 bases, there was a span of 12 bases. Germline loops: CDR1 SGDLS, CDR2 YYNGEE. The CDR3 loop spans 15 amino acids. CDR3 sequence (DNA): TGTGCCAGCAGCGTAGAGGGTAGCGGAGCCTACGAGCAGTACTTC. Its translation: CASSVEGSGAYEQYF.

The chain is built from TRBV7-2 and TRBJ2-3; TRBD1 matches at 7 bases. The CDR3 is made up of 16 amino acids. Losses at the gene ends were 5 bases for V and 2 bases for J; bases not matched to a gene: 10. The germline V gene has CDR1 SGHTA and CDR2 FQGNSA. The CDR3 region is CASSRRKTGNTDTQYF. For the CDR3, the DNA is TGTGCCAGCAGCCGTCGTAAGACAGGGAACACAGATACGCAGTATTTT.

The V and J genes are TRBV24-1 and TRBJ1-2; the D gene is possibly TRBD1 (5 bases). Per germline, CDR1 KGHDR and CDR2 SFDVKD. The CDR3 is 15 amino acids. Trimming pared 1 base from V and 2 bases from J, leaving 10 bases between. The CDR3 sequence: CATSDFREGNYGYTF. The CDR3, as DNA: TGTGCCACCAGTGATTTTCGGGAGGGGAACTATGGCTACACCTTC.

V is TRBV30 and J is TRBJ2-3, with a weak D call TRBD1 (5 bases). Germline V lookup: CDR1 GTSNPN, CDR2 SVGIG (reference sequence). The CDR3 covers 12 residues. V was pared by 4 bases and J by 7 bases, with 12 bases between. Written as DNA, the CDR3 is TGTGCCTGGACCCTATCAGGGAATACGCAGTATTTT. As protein: CAWTLSGNTQYF.

The chain employs TRBV7-9 and TRBJ2-2; TRBD1 agrees at 7 bases. Germline V lookup: CDR1 SEHNR, CDR2 FQNEAQ (reference sequence). This CDR3 is 12 amino acids long. Trimming removed 6 bases from V and 11 bases from J; junction bases left unmatched: 6. The CDR3 region has the DNA TGTGCCAGCAGTTCGGACAGGAACGAGCTGTTTTTT. Translating gives CASSSDRNELFF.